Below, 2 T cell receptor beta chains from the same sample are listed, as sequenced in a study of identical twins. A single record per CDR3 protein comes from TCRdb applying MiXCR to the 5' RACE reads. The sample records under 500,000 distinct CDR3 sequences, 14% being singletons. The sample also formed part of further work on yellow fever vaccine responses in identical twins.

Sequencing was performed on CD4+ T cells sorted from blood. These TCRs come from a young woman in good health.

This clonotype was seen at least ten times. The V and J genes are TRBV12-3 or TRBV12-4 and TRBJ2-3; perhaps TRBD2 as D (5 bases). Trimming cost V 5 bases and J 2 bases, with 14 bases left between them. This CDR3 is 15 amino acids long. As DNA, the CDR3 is TGTGCCAGCAGTGGGTGGGTAGCGTACACAGATACGCAGTATTTT. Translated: CASSGWVAYTDTQYF.

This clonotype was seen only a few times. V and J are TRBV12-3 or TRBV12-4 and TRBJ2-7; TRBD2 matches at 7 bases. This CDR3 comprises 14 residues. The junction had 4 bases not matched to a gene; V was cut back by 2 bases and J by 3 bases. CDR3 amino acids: CASSLRLAVYEQYF. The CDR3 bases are TGTGCCAGCAGTTTAAGACTAGCCGTCTACGAGCAGTACTTC.